This TCR beta chain was sequenced in a study of cytotoxic CD8 clonotypes in ibrutinib-treated CLL. The data were produced by immunoSEQ multiplex PCR, yet TCRdb's version contains in-frame clones alone and is incomplete. The sample has more than 70,000 clones, around 79% seen once; the top ten hold more than 4.5%. V lost 5 bases, J lost 1 base, and 12 bases stayed unmatched. Germline V gene sequence: CDR1 SEHNR, CDR2 FQNEAQ (reference sequence). The CDR3 has 17 amino acids. The rearrangement joins TRBV7-9 to TRBJ2-5; 8 positions agree with TRBD2. The sequence came from a human donor with chronic lymphocytic leukemia. The specimen comprised PBMCs, sampled after 12 months of ibrutinib treatment. CDR3 DNA: TGTGCCAGCAGCCCATGGGGGCTAGCGGGTGCCCAAGAGACCCAGTACTTC. It yields the protein CASSPWGLAGAQETQYF.